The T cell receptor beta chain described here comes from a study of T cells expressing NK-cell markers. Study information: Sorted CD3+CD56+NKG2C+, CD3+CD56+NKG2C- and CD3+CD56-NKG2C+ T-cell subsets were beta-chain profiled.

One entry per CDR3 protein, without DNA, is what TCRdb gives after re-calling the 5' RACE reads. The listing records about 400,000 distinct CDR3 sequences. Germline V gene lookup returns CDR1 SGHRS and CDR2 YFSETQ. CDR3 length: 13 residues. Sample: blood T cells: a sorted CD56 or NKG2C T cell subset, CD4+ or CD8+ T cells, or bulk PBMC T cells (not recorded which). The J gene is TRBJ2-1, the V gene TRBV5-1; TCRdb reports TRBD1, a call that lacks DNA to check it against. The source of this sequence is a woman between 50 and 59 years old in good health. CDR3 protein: CASSLQTGGEQFF.